Listed here is a single TCR beta chain. Original processing notes: The authors estimated nucleated cell counts from reference gene primer amplification. Produced via immunoSEQ multiplex PCR; TCRdb's table is partial and in-frame only. V, J and clone size reflect that table, while D and trimming were determined from the DNA. This sample yields tens of thousands of clones, of which about 90% are seen a single time; around 7% belongs to the top ten. This sample is drawn from a study of blood T cell repertoires in COVID-19. Looking at the study overall: Spain, Italy and the United States supplied samples that represented acute and convalescent COVID-19. The analysed material was cDNA or gDNA that came from T cells, B-cell-depleted T cells, or PBMCs.

V lost 6 bases to trimming and J lost 7 bases, with 20 bases between them. This CDR3 contains 14 residues. From germline, CDR1 is SGHRS and CDR2 YFSETQ. What was sequenced was peripheral blood. V is TRBV5-1 and J is TRBJ2-7, with D possibly being TRBD1 (7 bases). This receptor was identified in a human donor with acute or convalescent COVID-19. The donor label of this sample is uncertain. The CDR3 region is CASKIRDQGGEQYF. CDR3 DNA: TGCGCCAGCAAGATTAGGGACCAGGGGGGAGAGCAGTACTTC.